The subject of this entry is one T cell receptor (beta chain). The CDR3 runs to 13 residues. The V gene's germline CDR1 is MNHEY and CDR2 SVGAGI. V was trimmed by 4 bases and J by 5 bases, leaving 9 bases between them. immunoSEQ v3.0 was run at survey level. Produced via immunoSEQ multiplex PCR; TCRdb's table is partial and in-frame only. The table includes 21,000 or so clones, 88% detected once. This sample was taken from a study of long-term antiretroviral therapy in people with HIV. Sequencing used unsorted PBMCs, obtained 2.3 years after starting antiretroviral therapy. This clonotype originated in a man in his 60s with HIV. The chain has TRBV6-5 and TRBJ1-5; D unclear. CDR3 nucleotide sequence: TGTGCCAGCAGTTCCCGCCCTTATCAGCCCCAGCATTTT. It encodes CASSSRPYQPQHF.